One and the same sample provided the 9 T cell receptor beta chains below, sequenced in a study of control samples from healthy donors and cancer patients. TCRdb keeps only in-frame clones here, not all; method: immunoSEQ multiplex PCR. Among around 20,000 clones listed, about four fifths were seen once. Sequenced material: PBMCs. Source of these receptors: an older man with head and neck cancer.

The rearrangement uses TRBV7-8 and TRBJ1-4; D not resolved. V was trimmed by 2 bases and J by 0 bases, leaving 4 bases between them. Germline V gene data show CDR1 as SGHVS and CDR2 as FQNEAQ. This CDR3 region has 14 residues. The CDR3 loop reads CASSLPPTNEKLFF. CDR3 sequence (DNA): TGTGCCAGCAGCTTACCTCCAACTAATGAAAAACTGTTTTTT.

This chain uses TRBV27 with TRBJ2-4; D possibly corresponds to TRBD2 (7 bases). Trimming removed 5 bases at V and 7 bases at J, with 18 bases between. Germline V gene lookup returns CDR1 MNHEY and CDR2 SMNVEV (reference sequence). This CDR3 spans 15 amino acids. This CDR3 reads CASSLLGGAGNIQYF. For the CDR3, the DNA is TGTGCCAGCAGTCTCCTTGGGGGGGCGGGCAACATTCAGTACTTC.

This clone occurred once. Here the CDR3 DNA reads TGTGCCAGCAGCTTTTTACAGGAAGCTAGTTCACCCCTCCACTTT. Protein product: CASSFLQEASSPLHF. The V and J genes are TRBV7-2 and TRBJ1-6; D possibly corresponds to TRBD1 (5 bases). The CDR3 is 15 amino acids. The germline gives CDR1 SGHTA, CDR2 FQGNSA. V lost 3 bases to trimming and J lost 9 bases, with 15 bases between them. The variable domain in full, with the rest retrieved from reference TRBV7-2 and TRBJ1-6, is GAGVSQSPSNKVTEKGKDVELRCDPISGHTALYWYRQSLGQGLEFLIYFQGNSAPDKSGLPSDRFSAERTGGSVSTLTIQRTQQEDSAVYLCASSFLQEASSPLHFGNGTRLTVT.

The chain has TRBV2 and TRBJ1-2; D gene ambiguous. Germline V lookup: CDR1 SNHLY, CDR2 FYNNEI. This CDR3 spans 12 amino acids. Trimming pared 6 bases from V and 8 bases from J, leaving 13 bases between. The CDR3 DNA reads TGTGCCAGCAGGTCCACTCTTGACGGCTACACCTTC. It codes for CASRSTLDGYTF.

The chain couples TRBV4-1 to TRBJ2-1; 9 positions match TRBD1. Germline V gene sequence: CDR1 MGHRA, CDR2 YSYEKL. The CDR3 runs to 16 residues. Trimming took 1 base from V and 3 from J; bases not matched to a gene: 4. The CDR3 here is CASSQGTGQGYNEQFF. The CDR3, as DNA: TGCGCCAGCAGCCAAGGGACGGGACAGGGCTACAATGAGCAGTTCTTC.

The V and J genes are TRBV29-1 and TRBJ2-7; D unresolved. Looked up from germline, CDR1 is SQVTM and CDR2 is ANQGSEA. This CDR3 is 14 amino acids long. Trimming left V 4 bases short and J 0 bases short, with 13 bases between. CDR3 loop: CSVGGGESSYEQYF. For the CDR3, the DNA is TGCAGCGTTGGGGGTGGGGAAAGCTCCTACGAGCAGTACTTC.

This sequence joins TRBV12-1 and TRBJ1-6. TRBV12-1 is a recognized pseudogene. The CDR3 consists of 14 residues. The CDR3 sequence is CASSYGARQSPLHF. The CDR3 region has the DNA TGTGCCAGCAGCTACGGGGCGCGTCAGTCACCCCTCCACTTT.

The V call is TRBV27, the J call TRBJ2-7; 8 bases are shared with TRBD1. Germline V gives CDR1 MNHEY, CDR2 SMNVEV (reference sequence). With 2 bases clipped from V and 5 bases from J, the junction kept 5 bases outside the gene matches. The CDR3 is made up of 14 amino acids. DNA of the CDR3: TGTGCCAGCAGTTTAGGGACAGGAATCCACGAGCAGTACTTC. Its protein product is CASSLGTGIHEQYF.

The chain combines TRBV2 with TRBJ2-2; 8 bases are a match to TRBD2. Germline lookup yields CDR1 SNHLY and CDR2 FYNNEI. This CDR3 spans 16 amino acids. J gave up 0 bases and V 3 bases, and 3 bases lay outside the gene matches. The CDR3 DNA follows: TGTGCCAGCAGTGACCGGGGGGGGACGAACACCGGGGAGCTGTTTTTT. Translation: CASSDRGGTNTGELFF.